These T cell receptor beta chains were read from a single sample in a study of OX40 agonist ivuxolimab in advanced cancers. The method was immunoSEQ multiplex PCR; TCRdb's version includes in-frame clones alone and lacks a portion of them. The sample records roughly 70,000 clones, 87% being singletons. The sample was CD4+ or CD8+ T cells sorted from blood, taken in a trial of the OX40 agonist ivuxolimab. These receptors were collected from an adult with an advanced solid tumor such as melanoma, head and neck, liver or kidney cancer. Each CDR3 is given with its conserved first and last residue. A D gene is named only where the DNA matches it firmly. Clone size is not always given. Where it is, it says once, few, many or a class for expanded clones.

D gene: TRBD1
clone size: few
V gene: TRBV5-1
J gene: TRBJ1-1
CDR3 protein: CASSQDRVGTEAFF
CDR3 DNA: TGCGCCAGCAGCCAGGACAGGGTTGGCACTGAAGCTTTCTTT

D gene: TRBD2
clone size: .
V gene: TRBV28
J gene: TRBJ2-3
CDR3 protein: CASLPYWAGESTDTQYF
CDR3 DNA: TGTGCCAGCCTCCCCTACTGGGCGGGAGAATCGACAGATACGCAGTATTTT

D gene: .
clone size: .
V gene: TRBV9
J gene: TRBJ2-1
CDR3 protein: CASSAYSYEQFF
CDR3 DNA: TGTGCCAGCAGCGCCTACTCCTACGAGCAGTTCTTC

D gene: .
clone size: .
V gene: TRBV18
J gene: TRBJ2-7
CDR3 protein: CASSPGEETYEQYF
CDR3 DNA: TGTGCCAGCTCACCAGGCGAGGAAACCTACGAGCAGTACTTC

D gene: .
clone size: .
V gene: TRBV30
J gene: TRBJ1-3
CDR3 protein: CAWSRESGNTIYF
CDR3 DNA: TGTGCCTGGAGTAGGGAGTCTGGAAACACCATATATTTT

D gene: .
clone size: .
V gene: TRBV5-1
J gene: TRBJ2-7
CDR3 protein: CASSLGPDSSYEQYF
CDR3 DNA: TGCGCCAGCAGCTTGGGACCCGACAGCTCCTACGAGCAGTACTTC

D gene: TRBD2
clone size: .
V gene: TRBV19
J gene: TRBJ2-5
CDR3 protein: CANPYSGTKETQYF
CDR3 DNA: TGTGCCAATCCGTATAGCGGGACGAAAGAGACCCAGTACTTC

D gene: .
clone size: .
V gene: TRBV4-1
J gene: TRBJ2-3
CDR3 protein: CASSPNTDTQYF
CDR3 DNA: TGCGCCAGCAGCCCGAACACAGATACGCAGTATTTT

D gene: .
clone size: .
V gene: TRBV6-1
J gene: TRBJ1-5
CDR3 protein: CASSEEGGRNQPQHF
CDR3 DNA: TGTGCCAGCAGTGAAGAGGGGGGGCGCAATCAGCCCCAGCATTTT

D gene: .
clone size: once
V gene: TRBV5-1
J gene: TRBJ2-2
CDR3 protein: CASSLDTTSTGELFF
CDR3 DNA: TGCGCCAGCAGCTTGGATACTACTAGTACCGGGGAGCTGTTTTTT

D gene: .
clone size: .
V gene: TRBV2
J gene: TRBJ2-2
CDR3 protein: CASRRDGNTGELFF
CDR3 DNA: TGTGCCAGCAGACGGGACGGAAACACCGGGGAGCTGTTTTTT

D gene: TRBD2
clone size: .
V gene: TRBV11-2
J gene: TRBJ2-1
CDR3 protein: CASRIGLARDNEQFF
CDR3 DNA: TGTGCCAGCAGGATCGGACTAGCTAGGGACAATGAGCAGTTCTTC

D gene: .
clone size: few
V gene: TRBV15
J gene: TRBJ1-1
CDR3 protein: CATSRGGWTEAFF
CDR3 DNA: TGTGCCACCAGCAGAGGGGGATGGACTGAAGCTTTCTTT

D gene: TRBD1
clone size: .
V gene: TRBV7-8
J gene: TRBJ1-2
CDR3 protein: CASSLTGGAPGGYTF
CDR3 DNA: TGTGCCAGCAGCTTGACAGGGGGCGCCCCGGGTGGCTACACCTTC

D gene: .
clone size: .
V gene: TRBV6-5
J gene: TRBJ2-7
CDR3 protein: CASSSTYDMYEQYF
CDR3 DNA: TGTGCCAGCAGTTCCACCTATGACATGTACGAGCAGTACTTC

D gene: .
clone size: .
V gene: TRBV27
J gene: TRBJ1-1
CDR3 protein: CASSKGTVNTEAFF
CDR3 DNA: TGTGCCAGCAGTAAAGGGACGGTGAACACTGAAGCTTTCTTT

D gene: TRBD1
clone size: .
V gene: TRBV5-8
J gene: TRBJ1-2
CDR3 protein: CASSLFIGTGGAEGYTF
CDR3 DNA: TGTGCCAGCAGCTTGTTTATTGGGACAGGGGGCGCCGAGGGCTACACCTTC

D gene: .
clone size: .
V gene: TRBV6-6
J gene: TRBJ2-7
CDR3 protein: CASSYSPGEREQYF
CDR3 DNA: TGTGCCAGCAGTTACTCTCCGGGAGAACGAGAGCAGTACTTC

D gene: TRBD1
clone size: .
V gene: TRBV5-1
J gene: TRBJ1-3
CDR3 protein: CASSSTGTGSSGNTIYF
CDR3 DNA: TGCGCCAGCAGCTCAACCGGGACAGGGAGCTCTGGAAACACCATATATTTT

D gene: .
clone size: .
V gene: TRBV13
J gene: TRBJ2-1
CDR3 protein: CASSFLANNEQFF
CDR3 DNA: TGTGCCAGCAGCTTCCTAGCGAACAATGAGCAGTTCTTC

D gene: TRBD1
clone size: .
V gene: TRBV9
J gene: TRBJ1-1
CDR3 protein: CASSVAPVGAGGSGTEAFF
CDR3 DNA: TGTGCCAGCAGCGTAGCCCCCGTGGGGGCAGGGGGCAGTGGCACTGAAGCTTTCTTT

D gene: .
clone size: .
V gene: TRBV7-8
J gene: TRBJ2-5
CDR3 protein: CASSVGFWETQYF
CDR3 DNA: TGTGCCAGCAGCGTAGGATTTTGGGAGACCCAGTACTTC

D gene: .
clone size: .
V gene: TRBV19
J gene: TRBJ2-7
CDR3 protein: CASSTPSSRAYEQYF
CDR3 DNA: TGTGCCAGTAGTACCCCGTCCTCACGGGCCTACGAGCAGTACTTC

D gene: .
clone size: once
V gene: TRBV10-2
J gene: TRBJ1-5
CDR3 protein: CASSESGAIQPQHF
CDR3 DNA: TGCGCCAGCAGTGAGTCCGGGGCAATTCAGCCCCAGCATTTT

D gene: TRBD1
clone size: .
V gene: TRBV10-2
J gene: TRBJ2-7
CDR3 protein: CASSDGQGYSYEQYF
CDR3 DNA: TGCGCCAGCAGTGACGGACAGGGGTATTCCTACGAGCAGTACTTC

D gene: .
clone size: .
V gene: TRBV11-2
J gene: TRBJ1-4
CDR3 protein: CASSASSVEKLFF
CDR3 DNA: TGTGCCAGCAGCGCCTCTAGCGTTGAAAAACTGTTTTTT

D gene: .
clone size: .
V gene: TRBV5-1
J gene: TRBJ2-7
CDR3 protein: CASSFTGDYRYF
CDR3 DNA: TGCGCCAGCAGCTTTACGGGGGATTACCGGTACTTC

D gene: .
clone size: once
V gene: TRBV28
J gene: TRBJ2-5
CDR3 protein: CASSRRGRGGETQYF
CDR3 DNA: TGTGCCAGCAGCCGAAGGGGAAGGGGGGGAGAGACCCAGTACTTC

D gene: TRBD1
clone size: .
V gene: TRBV19
J gene: TRBJ1-1
CDR3 protein: CASSRTGTVNTEAFF
CDR3 DNA: TGTGCCAGTAGTAGAACCGGGACAGTGAACACTGAAGCTTTCTTT

D gene: TRBD2
clone size: .
V gene: TRBV5-4
J gene: TRBJ2-5
CDR3 protein: CASSLGGRAGETQYF
CDR3 DNA: TGTGCCAGCAGCTTGGGCGGGAGGGCCGGGGAGACCCAGTACTTC

D gene: .
clone size: once
V gene: TRBV14
J gene: TRBJ1-3
CDR3 protein: CASSQVPGAGGNTIYF
CDR3 DNA: TGTGCCAGCAGCCAAGTTCCCGGGGCTGGAGGAAACACCATATATTTT

D gene: .
clone size: .
V gene: TRBV28
J gene: TRBJ1-1
CDR3 protein: CASRGHMNTEAFF
CDR3 DNA: TGTGCCAGCAGGGGCCATATGAACACTGAAGCTTTCTTT

D gene: TRBD1
clone size: .
V gene: TRBV2
J gene: TRBJ1-4
CDR3 protein: CASSRDRDPVANEKLFF
CDR3 DNA: TGTGCCAGCAGCCGGGACAGGGACCCGGTTGCTAATGAAAAACTGTTTTTT

D gene: .
clone size: few
V gene: TRBV30
J gene: TRBJ1-6
CDR3 protein: CAWSVVRNSPLHF
CDR3 DNA: TGTGCCTGGAGTGTCGTTCGGAATTCACCCCTCCACTTT

D gene: TRBD2
clone size: .
V gene: TRBV28
J gene: TRBJ2-1
CDR3 protein: CASTGGSSYNEQFF
CDR3 DNA: TGTGCCAGCACTGGCGGGAGCTCCTACAATGAGCAGTTCTTC

D gene: .
clone size: .
V gene: TRBV29-1
J gene: TRBJ1-3
CDR3 protein: CSVVGLGNTIYF
CDR3 DNA: TGCAGCGTTGTGGGGCTTGGAAACACCATATATTTT

D gene: .
clone size: .
V gene: TRBV29-1
J gene: TRBJ2-3
CDR3 protein: CSVEDGRGVDTQYF
CDR3 DNA: TGCAGCGTTGAAGATGGAAGAGGGGTAGATACGCAGTATTTT

D gene: .
clone size: .
V gene: TRBV7-9
J gene: TRBJ2-1
CDR3 protein: CASAGLGPHRNEQFF
CDR3 DNA: TGTGCCAGCGCGGGGTTGGGACCCCATCGTAATGAGCAGTTCTTC

D gene: .
clone size: .
V gene: TRBV18
J gene: TRBJ1-2
CDR3 protein: CASSPSTGQHYGYTF
CDR3 DNA: TGTGCCAGCTCACCCTCTACCGGACAGCACTATGGCTACACCTTC

D gene: TRBD2
clone size: .
V gene: TRBV18
J gene: TRBJ2-3
CDR3 protein: CASSLGLDRTHTQYF
CDR3 DNA: TGTGCCAGCTCACTTGGACTAGACCGTACCCATACGCAGTATTTT

D gene: TRBD1
clone size: .
V gene: TRBV6-6
J gene: TRBJ2-7
CDR3 protein: CASSYQGASSYEQYF
CDR3 DNA: TGTGCCAGCAGTTACCAGGGGGCCAGCTCCTACGAGCAGTACTTC

D gene: TRBD2
clone size: .
V gene: TRBV30
J gene: TRBJ2-5
CDR3 protein: CAWSVRSGRRPGETQYF
CDR3 DNA: TGTGCCTGGAGTGTACGTAGCGGGAGGCGGCCGGGAGAGACCCAGTACTTC

D gene: TRBD2
clone size: once
V gene: TRBV5-1
J gene: TRBJ2-2
CDR3 protein: CASSLGTSNGELFF
CDR3 DNA: TGCGCCAGCAGCTTGGGGACTAGCAACGGGGAGCTGTTTTTT

D gene: .
clone size: .
V gene: TRBV28
J gene: TRBJ2-5
CDR3 protein: CASSLRDGHQETQYF
CDR3 DNA: TGTGCCAGCAGTTTAAGGGACGGACACCAAGAGACCCAGTACTTC

D gene: .
clone size: few
V gene: TRBV20-1
J gene: TRBJ2-5
CDR3 protein: CSAGPETQYF
CDR3 DNA: TGCAGTGCGGGACCGGAGACCCAGTACTTC

D gene: .
clone size: few
V gene: TRBV5-4
J gene: TRBJ1-4
CDR3 protein: CASSLVLGEKLFF
CDR3 DNA: TGTGCCAGCAGCTTGGTATTGGGTGAAAAACTGTTTTTT

D gene: .
clone size: .
V gene: TRBV5-1
J gene: TRBJ2-5
CDR3 protein: CASSFDPKTQYF
CDR3 DNA: TGCGCCAGCAGCTTCGACCCCAAGACCCAGTACTTC

D gene: .
clone size: .
V gene: TRBV4-1
J gene: TRBJ2-1
CDR3 protein: CASSQGEQFF
CDR3 DNA: TGCGCCAGCAGCCAGGGTGAGCAGTTCTTC

D gene: TRBD2
clone size: .
V gene: TRBV10-3
J gene: TRBJ2-7
CDR3 protein: CAISDSGLAGGEQYF
CDR3 DNA: TGTGCCATCAGTGATTCCGGACTAGCGGGAGGCGAGCAGTACTTC

D gene: .
clone size: .
V gene: TRBV30
J gene: TRBJ2-2
CDR3 protein: CASRAFLTGELFF
CDR3 DNA: TGTGCCAGCCGGGCCTTCCTCACCGGGGAGCTGTTTTTT

D gene: .
clone size: few
V gene: TRBV7-2
J gene: TRBJ2-7
CDR3 protein: CASSLTKNYEQYF
CDR3 DNA: TGTGCCAGCAGCCTGACTAAAAACTACGAGCAGTACTTC

D gene: TRBD1
clone size: .
V gene: TRBV6-1
J gene: TRBJ1-4
CDR3 protein: CASRLTGGGEKLFF
CDR3 DNA: TGTGCCAGCAGATTGACAGGGGGGGGTGAAAAACTGTTTTTT

D gene: .
clone size: few
V gene: TRBV15
J gene: TRBJ2-5
CDR3 protein: CATSPGPAADQYF
CDR3 DNA: TGTGCCACCAGTCCGGGCCCTGCCGCCGACCAGTACTTC